This T cell receptor beta chain was documented in a study of a mutant IDH1 vaccine in newly diagnosed glioma. Study-wide context: Every participant had undergone radiotherapy, temozolomide, or both before, and most underwent both.

Libraries were prepared by immunoSEQ multiplex PCR; TCRdb keeps only in-frame clonotypes and omits some of them. This sample has some 58,000 clones; roughly four fifths occur once, and the top ten carry roughly 5.3%. Details on this clone: Its antigen is unidentified.

Time point reported: week 35, safety follow-up. With topical imiquimod, each dose of the vaccine consisted of 300 ug of mutant IDH1 20-mer peptide. Germline V gives CDR1 SGHKS, CDR2 YYEKEE (reference sequence). The CDR3 covers 16 residues. Trimming stripped 0 bases from V and 0 bases from J, with 10 bases between. General study results and limits: Induction of immune responses by the vaccine occurred in 93.3% of patients.

The input for sequencing was PBMCs, taken from a glioma patient whose treatment included an IDH1 peptide vaccine. The TCR comes from a man aged 35 to 55 with glioma. The chain couples TRBV5-5 to TRBJ2-4, with D possibly called TRBD1 or TRBD2 (5 bases each). CDR3 bases: TGTGCCAGCAGCTTGGTCCGGGACCAAGCCAAAAACATTCAGTACTTC. Its protein product is CASSLVRDQAKNIQYF.